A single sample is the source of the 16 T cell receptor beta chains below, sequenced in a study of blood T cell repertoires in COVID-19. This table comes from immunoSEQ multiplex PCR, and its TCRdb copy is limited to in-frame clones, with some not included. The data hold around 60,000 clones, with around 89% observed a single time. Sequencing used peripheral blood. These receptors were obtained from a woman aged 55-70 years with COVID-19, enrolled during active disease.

The CDR3 region has the DNA TGCAGTGCTAGTGTCGCAGTAGGTAGCGTCAACAATGAGCAGTTCTTC. As protein: CSASVAVGSVNNEQFF. V is TRBV20-1 and J is TRBJ2-1, with D possibly TRBD2 on 5 matching bases. The V end was cut by 3 bases, the J end by 5 bases, with 20 bases between. Germline V gene data show CDR1 as DFQATT and CDR2 as SNEGSKA (reference sequence). This CDR3 has 16 amino acids.

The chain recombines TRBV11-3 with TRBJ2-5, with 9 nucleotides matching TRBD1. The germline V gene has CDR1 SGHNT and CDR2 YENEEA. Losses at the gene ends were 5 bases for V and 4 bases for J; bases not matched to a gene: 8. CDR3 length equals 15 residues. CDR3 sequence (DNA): TGTGCCAGCAGCCTACGGACAGGGGTAGGAGAGACCCAGTACTTC. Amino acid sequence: CASSLRTGVGETQYF.

CDR3 nucleotides: TGTGCCAGCAGCTCGCGGGACAGAGTTAATGAAAAACTGTTTTTT. It specifies CASSSRDRVNEKLFF. The V gene is TRBV11-3, the J gene TRBJ1-4, with 7 bases fitting TRBD1. CDR1 is SGHNT, CDR2 YENEEA, per germline. Trimming at V came to 4 bases and at J to 4 bases, leaving 6 bases not matched to a gene. This CDR3 has 15 amino acids.

For the CDR3, the DNA is TGTGCCAGCAGCCCACCCACAGGGGGCAATCAGCCCCAGCATTTT. Translation gives CASSPPTGGNQPQHF. This chain uses TRBV6-2 or TRBV6-3 with TRBJ1-5; 7 nucleotides match TRBD1. Germline V lookup: CDR1 MNHEY, CDR2 SVGEGT. J lost 2 bases, V lost 6 bases, and 7 bases had no gene match. The CDR3 extends over 15 amino acids.

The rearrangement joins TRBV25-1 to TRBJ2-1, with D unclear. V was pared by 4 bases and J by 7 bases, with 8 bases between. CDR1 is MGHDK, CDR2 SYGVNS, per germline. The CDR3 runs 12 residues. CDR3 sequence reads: CASSVGRNEQFF. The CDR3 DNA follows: TGTGCCAGCAGTGTGGGCCGGAATGAGCAGTTCTTC.

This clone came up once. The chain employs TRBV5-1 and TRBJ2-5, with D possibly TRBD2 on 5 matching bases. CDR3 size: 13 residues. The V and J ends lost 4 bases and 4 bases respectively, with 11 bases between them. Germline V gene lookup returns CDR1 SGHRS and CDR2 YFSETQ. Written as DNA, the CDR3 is TGCGCCAGCAGCGCAGGAGGAACAGAGACCCAGTACTTC. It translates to CASSAGGTETQYF.

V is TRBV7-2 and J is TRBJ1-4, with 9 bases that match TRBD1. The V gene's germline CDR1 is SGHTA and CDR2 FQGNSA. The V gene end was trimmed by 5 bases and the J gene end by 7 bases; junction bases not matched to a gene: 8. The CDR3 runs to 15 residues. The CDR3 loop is CASSPLTGGGEKLFF. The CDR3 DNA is TGTGCCAGCAGCCCGTTGACAGGGGGAGGTGAAAAACTGTTTTTT. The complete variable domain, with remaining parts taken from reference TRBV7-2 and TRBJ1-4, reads GAGVSQSPSNKVTEKGKDVELRCDPISGHTALYWYRQSLGQGLEFLIYFQGNSAPDKSGLPSDRFSAERTGGSVSTLTIQRTQQEDSAVYLCASSPLTGGGEKLFFGSGTQLSVL.

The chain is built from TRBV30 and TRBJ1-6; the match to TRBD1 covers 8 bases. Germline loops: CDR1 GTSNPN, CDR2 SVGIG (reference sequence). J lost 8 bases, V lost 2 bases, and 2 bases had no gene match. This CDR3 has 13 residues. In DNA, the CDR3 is TGTGCCTGGAGTCAACAGGGGGATTCACCCCTCCACTTT. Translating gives CAWSQQGDSPLHF.

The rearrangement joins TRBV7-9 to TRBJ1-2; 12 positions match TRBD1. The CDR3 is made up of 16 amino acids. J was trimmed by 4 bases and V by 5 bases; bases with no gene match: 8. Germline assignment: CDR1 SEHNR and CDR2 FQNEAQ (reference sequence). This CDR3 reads CASSTGTGGAGYGYTF. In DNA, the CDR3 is TGTGCCAGCAGCACCGGGACAGGGGGCGCGGGCTATGGCTACACCTTC.

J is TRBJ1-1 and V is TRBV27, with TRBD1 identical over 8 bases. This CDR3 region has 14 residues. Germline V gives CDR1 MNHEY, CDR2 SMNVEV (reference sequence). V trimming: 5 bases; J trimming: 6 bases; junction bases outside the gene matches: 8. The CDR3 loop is CASSPQGARAEAFF. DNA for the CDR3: TGTGCCAGCAGTCCCCAGGGGGCTCGGGCTGAAGCTTTCTTT.

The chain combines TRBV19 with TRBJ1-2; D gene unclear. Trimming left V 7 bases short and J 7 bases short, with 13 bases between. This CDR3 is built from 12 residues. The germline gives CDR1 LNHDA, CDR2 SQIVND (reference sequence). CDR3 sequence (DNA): TGTGCCAGTACCAACGGTCCTTCTGGCTACACCTTC. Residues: CASTNGPSGYTF. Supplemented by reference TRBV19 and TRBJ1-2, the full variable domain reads DGGITQSPKYLFRKEGQNVTLSCEQNLNHDAMYWYRQDPGQGLRLIYYSQIVNDFQKGDIAEGYSVSREKKESFPLTVTSAQKNPTAFYLCASTNGPSGYTFGSGTRLTVV.

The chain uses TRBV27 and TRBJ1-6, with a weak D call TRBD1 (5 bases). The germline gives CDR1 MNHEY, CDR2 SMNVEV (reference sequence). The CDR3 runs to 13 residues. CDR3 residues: CAASGGKGSPLHF. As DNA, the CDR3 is TGTGCTGCTAGTGGGGGGAAAGGTTCACCCCTCCACTTT.

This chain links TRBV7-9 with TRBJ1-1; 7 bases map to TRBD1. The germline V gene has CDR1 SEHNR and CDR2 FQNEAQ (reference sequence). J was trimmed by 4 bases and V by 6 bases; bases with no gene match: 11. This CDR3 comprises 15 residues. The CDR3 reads CASSTTGTELTEAFF. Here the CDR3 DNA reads TGTGCCAGCAGTACCACCGGGACAGAACTCACTGAAGCTTTCTTT.

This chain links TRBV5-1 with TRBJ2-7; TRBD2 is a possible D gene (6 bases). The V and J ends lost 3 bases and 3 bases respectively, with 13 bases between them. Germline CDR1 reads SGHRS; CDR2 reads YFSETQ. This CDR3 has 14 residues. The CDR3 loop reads CASSSSPGDYEQYF. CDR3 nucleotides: TGCGCCAGCAGCTCATCTCCGGGGGACTACGAGCAGTACTTC.

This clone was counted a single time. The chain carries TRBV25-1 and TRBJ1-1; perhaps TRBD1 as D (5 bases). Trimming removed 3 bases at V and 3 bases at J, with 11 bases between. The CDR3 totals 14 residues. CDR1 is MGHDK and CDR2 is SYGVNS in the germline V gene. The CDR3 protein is CASSDGHEDTEAFF. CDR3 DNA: TGTGCCAGCAGTGATGGACACGAGGACACTGAAGCTTTCTTT.

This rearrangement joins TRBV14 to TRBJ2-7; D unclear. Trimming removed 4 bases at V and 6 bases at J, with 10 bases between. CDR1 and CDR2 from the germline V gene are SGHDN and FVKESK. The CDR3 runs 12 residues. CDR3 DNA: TGTGCCAGCAGCCCCCGTCGCGGCGAGCAGTACTTC. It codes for CASSPRRGEQYF.